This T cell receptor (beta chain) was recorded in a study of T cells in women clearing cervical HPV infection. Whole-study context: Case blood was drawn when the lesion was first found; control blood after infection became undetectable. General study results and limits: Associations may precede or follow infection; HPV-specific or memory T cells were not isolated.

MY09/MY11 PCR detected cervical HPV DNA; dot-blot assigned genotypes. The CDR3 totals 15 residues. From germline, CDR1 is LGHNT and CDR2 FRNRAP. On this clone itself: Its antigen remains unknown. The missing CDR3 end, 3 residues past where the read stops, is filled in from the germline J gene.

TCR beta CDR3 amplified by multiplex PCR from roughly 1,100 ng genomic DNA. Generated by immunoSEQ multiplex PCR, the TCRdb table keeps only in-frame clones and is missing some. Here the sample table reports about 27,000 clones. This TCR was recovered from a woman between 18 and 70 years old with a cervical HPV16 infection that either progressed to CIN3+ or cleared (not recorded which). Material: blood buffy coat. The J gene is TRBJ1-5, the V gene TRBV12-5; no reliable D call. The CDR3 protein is CASGSPAGPKDPQHF. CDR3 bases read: TGTGCTAGTGGTTCACCGGCAGGCCCCAAAGATCCC. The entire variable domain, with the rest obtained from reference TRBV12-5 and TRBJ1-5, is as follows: DARVTQTPRHKVTEMGQEVTMRCQPILGHNTVFWYRQTMMQGLELLAYFRNRAPLDDSGMPKDRFSAEMPDATLATLKIQPSEPRDSAVYFCASGSPAGPKDPQHFGDGTRLSIL.